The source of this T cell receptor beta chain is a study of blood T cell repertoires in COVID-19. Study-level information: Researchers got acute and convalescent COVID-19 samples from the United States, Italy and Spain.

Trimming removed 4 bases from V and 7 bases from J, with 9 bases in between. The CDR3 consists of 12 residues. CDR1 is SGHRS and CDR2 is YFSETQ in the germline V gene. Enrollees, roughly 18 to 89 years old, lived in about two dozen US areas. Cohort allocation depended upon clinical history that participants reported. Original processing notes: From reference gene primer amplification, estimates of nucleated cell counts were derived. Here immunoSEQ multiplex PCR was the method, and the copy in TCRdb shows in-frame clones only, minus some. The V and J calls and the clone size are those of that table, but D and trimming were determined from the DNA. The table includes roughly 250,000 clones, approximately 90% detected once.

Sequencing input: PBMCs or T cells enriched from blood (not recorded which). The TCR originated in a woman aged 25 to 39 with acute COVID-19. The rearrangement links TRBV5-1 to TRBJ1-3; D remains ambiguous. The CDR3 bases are TGCGCCAGCAGCGGTGACACCAACACCATATATTTT. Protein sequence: CASSGDTNTIYF.